Following are 17 T cell receptor beta chains from one sample sequenced in a study of vaccination and CD4 T cells after COVID-19. The assay that was used to sequence DNA from cultured CD4+ T cells was the Oncomine TCR Beta short-read assay. TCRdb passed the PCR reads through MiXCR, listing each CDR3 protein once. This sample has 9,900 or so distinct CDR3 sequences, with about 59% found just once. Their cognate antigens are unknown. The treatment: roughly 10-day PBMC culture with coronavirus spike peptide pools or control peptides (ViraFEST assay). Sequenced input: CD4+ T cells from blood, cultured in vitro. These receptors originate from a human donor who had recovered from COVID-19.

This chain connects TRBV7-9 to TRBJ1-6; D gene uncertain. Germline CDR1 reads SEHNR; CDR2 reads FQNEAQ (reference sequence). This CDR3 spans 17 amino acids. V lost 5 bases and J lost 0, with 14 bases in between. CDR3 nucleotide sequence: TGTGCCAGCAGCCGCGAACTCGGGAGCTCCTATAATTCACCCCTCCACTTT. It is translated as CASSRELGSSYNSPLHF.

The chain is built from TRBV6-4 and TRBJ2-1; 8 bases map to TRBD1. There are 15 residues in the CDR3. CDR1 MRHNA and CDR2 SNTAGT come from the germline V gene. The V gene end was trimmed by 3 bases and the J gene end by 8 bases; junction bases not matched to a gene: 9. This CDR3 reads CASSDYPGGGYEQFF. CDR3 in DNA: TGTGCCAGCAGTGATTATCCAGGGGGCGGATATGAGCAGTTCTTC.

This clonotype was found a few times. This rearrangement joins TRBV27 to TRBJ2-2, with 10 bases lining up with TRBD2. The CDR3 loop spans 16 amino acids. V lost 2 bases, J lost 8 bases, and 8 bases stayed unmatched. The V gene's germline CDR1 is MNHEY and CDR2 SMNVEV (reference sequence). The CDR3 DNA reads TGTGCCAGCAGTTTAGGGCTAGCGGGAGTAGTAGGGGAGCTGTTTTTT. Protein sequence: CASSLGLAGVVGELFF.

V is TRBV15 and J is TRBJ2-1; 9 bases match TRBD1. The CDR3 spans 15 residues. Unmatched junction bases numbered 2, after V lost 3 bases and J lost 2 bases. The germline V gene encodes CDR1 LNHNV and CDR2 YYDKDF (reference sequence). CDR3 residues: CATSRGTGTYNEQFF. CDR3 coding DNA: TGTGCCACCAGCAGGGGGACAGGGACCTACAATGAGCAGTTCTTC. Full variable domain (rest looked up from reference TRBV15 and TRBJ2-1): DAMVIQNPRYQVTQFGKPVTLSCSQTLNHNVMYWYQQKSSQAPKLLFHYYDKDFNNEADTPDNFQSRRPNTSFCFLDIRSPGLGDTAMYLCATSRGTGTYNEQFFGPGTRLTVL.

This clonotype was recorded a few times. The chain is built from TRBV6-5 and TRBJ1-1; no clear D gene. CDR1 MNHEY and CDR2 SVGAGI come from the germline V gene. The CDR3 is 14 residues long. V was clipped by 2 bases and J by 4 bases, with 11 bases between them. This CDR3 reads CASSYRRAGTEAFF. As DNA, the CDR3 is TGTGCCAGCAGTTACCGACGGGCTGGCACTGAAGCTTTCTTT.

Only a few counts were recorded for this clonotype. V gene TRBV2 combines with J gene TRBJ1-1, with 9 positions matching TRBD1. The germline V gene has CDR1 SNHLY and CDR2 FYNNEI. V lost 6 bases, J lost 0 bases, and 11 bases stayed unmatched. CDR3 length: 17 residues. CDR3 residues: CASRDGTGSRMNTEAFF. The DNA of the CDR3 is TGTGCCAGCAGGGATGGGACAGGGTCCCGAATGAACACTGAAGCTTTCTTT.

The chain links TRBV20-1 to TRBJ2-7; 7 bases map to TRBD2. J lost 5 bases, V lost 2 bases, and 3 bases had no gene match. CDR1 is DFQATT, CDR2 SNEGSKA, per germline (reference sequence). CDR3 length: 12 amino acids. DNA for the CDR3: TGCAGTGCTAGAAGGACTAGTAACGAGCAGTACTTC. It is translated as CSARRTSNEQYF.

V is TRBV6-1 and J is TRBJ2-3, with D unclear. The CDR3 is 13 residues long. From germline, CDR1 is MNHNS and CDR2 SASEGT. Trimming cost V 6 bases and J 5 bases, with 12 bases left between them. The CDR3 protein is CASRGPIRDTQYF. CDR3 in DNA: TGTGCCAGCAGGGGCCCGATCCGAGATACGCAGTATTTT.

This clonotype was seen a handful of times. This chain joins TRBV6-4 and TRBJ1-2, with 7 bases that match TRBD1. J lost 3 bases, V lost 8 bases, and 9 bases had no gene match. The CDR3 contains 14 residues. Germline CDR1 is MRHNA and CDR2 is SNTAGT. The CDR3 here is CASGRQGGDYGYTF. Written as DNA, the CDR3 is TGTGCCAGCGGGAGACAGGGCGGGGACTATGGCTACACCTTC.

The chain links TRBV20-1 to TRBJ1-6; 8 bases agree with TRBD1. The trim removed 0 bases at V and 7 bases at J, leaving 8 bases unmatched. Germline lookup yields CDR1 DFQATT and CDR2 SNEGSKA (reference sequence). The CDR3 spans 16 residues. The CDR3 loop is CSAREVDRGLNSPLHF. CDR3 sequence (DNA): TGCAGTGCTAGAGAGGTAGACAGGGGCTTAAATTCACCCCTCCACTTT.

The gene calls are TRBV27 and TRBJ1-6; D might be TRBD1 (6 bases). This CDR3 region has 15 residues. Looked up from germline, CDR1 is MNHEY and CDR2 is SMNVEV (reference sequence). The ends were cut back, 6 bases at V and 1 base at J, with 10 bases in the middle. CDR3 in DNA: TGTGCCAGCAGGTCCAGGGGATCCTATAATTCACCCCTCCACTTT. Residues: CASRSRGSYNSPLHF.

This clonotype came up a few times. V usage is TRBV10-3 and J usage is TRBJ2-4, with a weak D call TRBD2 (5 bases). The germline gives CDR1 ENHRY, CDR2 SYGVKD. V dropped 4 bases and J dropped 6 bases, with 13 bases sitting between them. The CDR3 extends over 14 amino acids. CDR3 protein: CAISVGIRGNIQYF. The DNA for the CDR3 is TGTGCCATCAGTGTCGGGATCAGAGGAAACATTCAGTACTTC.

The sample holds one count of this clonotype. The chain combines TRBV15 with TRBJ1-5; unclear D gene. Germline CDR1 and CDR2: LNHNV and YYDKDF (reference sequence). This CDR3 is built from 17 residues. V was trimmed by 0 bases and J by 2 bases, leaving 14 bases between them. CDR3 coding DNA: TGTGCCACCAGCAGAGATTTAATCCGGATGGGCAATCAGCCCCAGCATTTT. Translating it yields CATSRDLIRMGNQPQHF.

The chain combines TRBV3-1 with TRBJ2-5, with 14 bases fitting TRBD2. Germline-derived CDR1 and CDR2 are LGHDT and YNNKEL (reference sequence). The CDR3 loop spans 20 amino acids. Losses at the gene ends were 4 bases for V and 4 bases for J; bases not matched to a gene: 17. In DNA, the CDR3 is TGTGCCAGCAGCCCCCACTCAGCCGGGACTAGCGGGAGAGGGTTAGAGACCCAGTACTTC. This codes for CASSPHSAGTSGRGLETQYF.

The chain links TRBV20-1 to TRBJ2-2; D tentatively reads TRBD1 or TRBD2 (5 bases each). CDR1 DFQATT and CDR2 SNEGSKA come from the germline V gene (reference sequence). V shed 3 bases and J shed 6 bases, with 20 bases lying between them. The CDR3 is 16 amino acids. The CDR3 nucleotides are TGCAGTGCTAGGGCCGGGACCCAGGGCGAGGCCGGGGAGCTGTTTTTT. It translates to CSARAGTQGEAGELFF.

The rearrangement uses TRBV28 and TRBJ2-3; perhaps TRBD2 as D (5 bases). The length of the CDR3 is 12 residues. With 6 bases removed from V and 13 bases from J, the gap between germline ends came to 17 bases. CDR1 and CDR2 from the germline V gene are MDHEN and SYDVKM. The CDR3 loop is CASRRHHSGEYF. CDR3 sequence (DNA): TGTGCCAGCAGACGACACCACTCCGGGGAGTATTTT. Full variable domain (rest looked up from reference TRBV28 and TRBJ2-3): DVKVTQSSRYLVKRTGEKVFLECVQDMDHENMFWYRQDPGLGLRLIYFSYDVKMKEKGDIPEGYSVSREKKERFSLILESASTNQTSMYLCASRRHHSGEYFGPGTRLTVL.

The chain couples TRBV6-2 or TRBV6-3 to TRBJ1-1, with a tentative D call TRBD1 (5 bases). Germline V gene lookup returns CDR1 MNHEY and CDR2 SVGEGT. This CDR3 contains 13 residues. V was clipped by 6 bases and J by 2 bases, with 10 bases between them. CDR3 region: CASRGTGNTEAFF. In nucleotides, the CDR3 is TGTGCCAGCAGAGGGACGGGAAACACTGAAGCTTTCTTT.